Listed below are T cell receptor beta chains from one sample, sequenced in a study of shared clonotypes between healthy human individuals. Assay used: immunoSEQ multiplex PCR; TCRdb lists only in-frame clones, some missing. The sample has hundreds of thousands of clones; about three quarters are singletons. Sequenced sample: memory CD4+ T cells sorted from blood. The origin of the receptors is a young woman in good health. Both conserved end residues are part of each CDR3. The D gene is left open where the match is weak. Size tells how often a clone was seen (once, few, many) or the class of an expanded clone, and some rows leave it out.

CDR3 DNA: TGCGCCAGCAGCTTCCTCCCCTTTAGCGGGAGGACCGGGGAGCTGTTTTTT; CDR3 protein: CASSFLPFSGRTGELFF; D gene: TRBD2; CDR3 length: 17; J gene: TRBJ2-2; V gene: TRBV5-1; clone size: NA
CDR3 DNA: TGTGCCAGCAGCCAGGGGTGGACTGAAGCTTTCTTT; CDR3 protein: CASSQGWTEAFF; D gene: NA; CDR3 length: 12; J gene: TRBJ1-1; V gene: TRBV14; clone size: NA
CDR3 DNA: TGTGCCTCTGGGACAGGTTTCAGGGTTGAAGCTTTCTTT; CDR3 protein: CASGTGFRVEAFF; D gene: TRBD1; CDR3 length: 13; J gene: TRBJ1-1; V gene: TRBV30; clone size: few
CDR3 DNA: TGTGCCAGCAGTTTAATTTCTGGGGGGATCGGCTACAATGAGCAGTTCTTC; CDR3 protein: CASSLISGGIGYNEQFF; D gene: NA; CDR3 length: 17; J gene: TRBJ2-1; V gene: TRBV27; clone size: NA
CDR3 DNA: TGTGCCAGCTCGTCGACAGGGACTGAGACCCAGTACTTC; CDR3 protein: CASSSTGTETQYF; D gene: NA; CDR3 length: 13; J gene: TRBJ2-5; V gene: TRBV18; clone size: few
CDR3 DNA: TGTGCCAGCAGCTTAGATCGAGAGTACAATGAGCAGTTCTTC; CDR3 protein: CASSLDREYNEQFF; D gene: NA; CDR3 length: 14; J gene: TRBJ2-1; V gene: TRBV7-9; clone size: NA
CDR3 DNA: TGTGCCAGCAGCGTACGGACTAGCCGGGGGAACATTCAGTACTTC; CDR3 protein: CASSVRTSRGNIQYF; D gene: TRBD2; CDR3 length: 15; J gene: TRBJ2-4; V gene: TRBV7-9; clone size: once
CDR3 DNA: TGCGCCAGCAGGGGCCAGCCCAGCTCCTACGAGCAGTACTTC; CDR3 protein: CASRGQPSSYEQYF; D gene: NA; CDR3 length: 14; J gene: TRBJ2-7; V gene: TRBV5-1; clone size: NA
CDR3 DNA: TGTGCCAGCAGCTCCAGACGTTACCCTGGGGCAACTAATGAAAAACTGTTTTTT; CDR3 protein: CASSSRRYPGATNEKLFF; D gene: NA; CDR3 length: 18; J gene: TRBJ1-4; V gene: TRBV7-8; clone size: NA
CDR3 DNA: TGTGCCAGCAGCCGGGGGGATATTCCGGAGACTGAAGCTTTCTTT; CDR3 protein: CASSRGDIPETEAFF; D gene: NA; CDR3 length: 15; J gene: TRBJ1-1; V gene: TRBV7-9; clone size: NA
CDR3 DNA: TGTGCCAGTTCGCCTAGCGGGAACTACGAGCAGTACTTC; CDR3 protein: CASSPSGNYEQYF; D gene: TRBD2; CDR3 length: 13; J gene: TRBJ2-7; V gene: TRBV5-4; clone size: NA
CDR3 DNA: TGTGCCAGCAGTCGGTCGAATGAGCAGTTCTTC; CDR3 protein: CASSRSNEQFF; D gene: NA; CDR3 length: 11; J gene: TRBJ2-1; V gene: TRBV6-5; clone size: NA
CDR3 DNA: TGTGCCAGAAGCTTGGGTCCCGGGGCAAGTGAGCAGTTCTTC; CDR3 protein: CARSLGPGASEQFF; D gene: NA; CDR3 length: 14; J gene: TRBJ2-1; V gene: TRBV5-3; clone size: NA
CDR3 DNA: TGTGCCAGCAGTGGAGACAGCCCGAGGCCAGACACAGATACGCAGTATTTT; CDR3 protein: CASSGDSPRPDTDTQYF; D gene: NA; CDR3 length: 17; J gene: TRBJ2-3; V gene: TRBV6-1; clone size: few
CDR3 DNA: TGTGCCACCAGCAGAGATGGGGGAGTCCTAGCCAAAAACATTCAGTACTTC; CDR3 protein: CATSRDGGVLAKNIQYF; D gene: NA; CDR3 length: 17; J gene: TRBJ2-4; V gene: TRBV15; clone size: NA
CDR3 DNA: TGCGCCAGCACCCTTGGAGGGAACCGTCTCGGAGGCTACACCTTC; CDR3 protein: CASTLGGNRLGGYTF; D gene: NA; CDR3 length: 15; J gene: TRBJ1-2; V gene: TRBV5-1; clone size: NA
CDR3 DNA: TGTGCCAGCAGCCAAGATTGGGGGACAGGCGGCTACAATGAGCAGTTCTTC; CDR3 protein: CASSQDWGTGGYNEQFF; D gene: TRBD1; CDR3 length: 17; J gene: TRBJ2-1; V gene: TRBV14; clone size: NA